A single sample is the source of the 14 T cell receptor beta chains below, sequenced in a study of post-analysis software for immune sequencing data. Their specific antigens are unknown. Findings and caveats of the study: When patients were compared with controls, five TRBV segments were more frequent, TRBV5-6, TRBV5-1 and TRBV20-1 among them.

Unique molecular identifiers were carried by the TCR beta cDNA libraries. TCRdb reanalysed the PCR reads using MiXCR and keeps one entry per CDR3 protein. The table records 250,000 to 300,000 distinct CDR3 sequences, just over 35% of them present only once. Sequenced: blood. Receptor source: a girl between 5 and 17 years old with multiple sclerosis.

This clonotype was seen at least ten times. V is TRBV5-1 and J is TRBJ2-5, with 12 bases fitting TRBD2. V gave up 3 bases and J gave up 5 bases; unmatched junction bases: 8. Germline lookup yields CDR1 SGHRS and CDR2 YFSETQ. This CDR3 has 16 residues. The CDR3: CASSWLAGGPGETQYF. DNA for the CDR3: TGCGCCAGCAGCTGGCTAGCGGGAGGGCCTGGTGAGACCCAGTACTTC.

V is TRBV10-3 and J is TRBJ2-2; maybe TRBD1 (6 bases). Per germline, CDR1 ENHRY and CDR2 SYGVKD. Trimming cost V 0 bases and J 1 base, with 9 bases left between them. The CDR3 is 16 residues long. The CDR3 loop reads CAISESTGGNTGELFF. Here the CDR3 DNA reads TGTGCCATCAGTGAGTCGACAGGTGGGAACACCGGGGAGCTGTTTTTT.

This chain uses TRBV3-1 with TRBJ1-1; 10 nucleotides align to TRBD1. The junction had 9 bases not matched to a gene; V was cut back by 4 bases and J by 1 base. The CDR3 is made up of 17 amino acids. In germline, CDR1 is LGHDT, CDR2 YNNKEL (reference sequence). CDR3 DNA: TGTGCCAGCAGCCTACGATGGGACAGGGGTGGGAACACTGAAGCTTTCTTT. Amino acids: CASSLRWDRGGNTEAFF.

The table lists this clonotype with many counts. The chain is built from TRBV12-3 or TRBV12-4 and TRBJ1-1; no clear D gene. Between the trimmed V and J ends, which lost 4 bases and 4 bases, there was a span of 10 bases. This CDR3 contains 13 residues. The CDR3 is CASSSSWATEAFF. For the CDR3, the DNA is TGTGCCAGCAGTTCGTCATGGGCCACTGAAGCTTTCTTT.

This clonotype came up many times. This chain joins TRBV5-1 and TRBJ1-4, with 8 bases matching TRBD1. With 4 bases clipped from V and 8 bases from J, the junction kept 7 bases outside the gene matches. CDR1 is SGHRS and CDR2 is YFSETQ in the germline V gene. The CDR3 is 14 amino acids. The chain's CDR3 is CASSEDRDAEKLFF. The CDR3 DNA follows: TGCGCCAGCAGCGAGGACAGGGACGCAGAAAAACTGTTTTTT.

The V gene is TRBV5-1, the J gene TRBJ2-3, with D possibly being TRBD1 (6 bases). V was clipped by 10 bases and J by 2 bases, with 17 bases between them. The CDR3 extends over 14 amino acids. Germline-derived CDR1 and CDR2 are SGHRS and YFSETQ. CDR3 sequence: CAGSQGTPTDTQYF. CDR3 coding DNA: TGCGCCGGATCCCAGGGGACACCCACAGATACGCAGTATTTT.

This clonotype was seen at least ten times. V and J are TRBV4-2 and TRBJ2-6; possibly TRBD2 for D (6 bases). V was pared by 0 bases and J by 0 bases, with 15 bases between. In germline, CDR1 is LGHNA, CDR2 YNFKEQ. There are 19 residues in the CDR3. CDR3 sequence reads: CASSQEWQEGYSGANVLTF. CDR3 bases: TGTGCCAGCAGCCAAGAATGGCAGGAGGGATACTCTGGGGCCAACGTCCTGACTTTC.

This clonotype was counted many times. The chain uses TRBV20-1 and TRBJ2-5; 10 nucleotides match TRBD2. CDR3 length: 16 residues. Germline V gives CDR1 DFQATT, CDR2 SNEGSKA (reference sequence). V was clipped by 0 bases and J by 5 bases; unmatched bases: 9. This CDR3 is CSARDLLAGEAETQYF. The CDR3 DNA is TGCAGTGCTAGAGATCTCCTAGCGGGAGAAGCGGAGACCCAGTACTTC.

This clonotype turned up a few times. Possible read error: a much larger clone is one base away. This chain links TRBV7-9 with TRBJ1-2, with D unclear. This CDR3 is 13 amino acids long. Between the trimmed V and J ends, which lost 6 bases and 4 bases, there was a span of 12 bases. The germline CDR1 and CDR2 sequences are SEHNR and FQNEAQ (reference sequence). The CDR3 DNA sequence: TGTGCCAGCAGTTCCTTGCCCTGCTATGGCTACACCTTC. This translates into CASSSLPCYGYTF.

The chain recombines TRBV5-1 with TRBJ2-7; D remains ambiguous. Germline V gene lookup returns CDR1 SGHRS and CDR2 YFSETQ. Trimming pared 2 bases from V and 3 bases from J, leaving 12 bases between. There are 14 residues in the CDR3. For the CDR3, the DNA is TGCGCCAGCAGCTTTGTACCTAAGAACTACGAGCAGTACTTC. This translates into CASSFVPKNYEQYF.

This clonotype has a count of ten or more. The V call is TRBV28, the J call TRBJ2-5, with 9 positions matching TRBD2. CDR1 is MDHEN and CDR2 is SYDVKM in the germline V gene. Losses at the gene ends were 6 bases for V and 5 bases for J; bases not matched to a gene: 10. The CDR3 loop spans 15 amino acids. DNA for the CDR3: TGTGCCAGCAGCCAAGGGCGCGGGGGGGCCGAGACCCAGTACTTC. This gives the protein CASSQGRGGAETQYF.

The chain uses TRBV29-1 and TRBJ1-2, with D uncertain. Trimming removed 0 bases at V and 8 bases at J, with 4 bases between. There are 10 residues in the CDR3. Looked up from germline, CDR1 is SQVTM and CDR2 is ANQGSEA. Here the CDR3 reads CSVEDGGYTF. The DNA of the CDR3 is TGCAGCGTTGAAGATGGAGGCTACACCTTC.

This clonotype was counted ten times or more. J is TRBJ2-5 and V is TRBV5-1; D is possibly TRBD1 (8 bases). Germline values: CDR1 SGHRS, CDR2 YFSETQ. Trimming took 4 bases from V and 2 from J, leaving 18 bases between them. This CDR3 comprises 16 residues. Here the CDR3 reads CASSASGQGAQETQYF. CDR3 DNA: TGCGCCAGCAGCGCTAGCGGACAGGGCGCTCAAGAGACCCAGTACTTC.

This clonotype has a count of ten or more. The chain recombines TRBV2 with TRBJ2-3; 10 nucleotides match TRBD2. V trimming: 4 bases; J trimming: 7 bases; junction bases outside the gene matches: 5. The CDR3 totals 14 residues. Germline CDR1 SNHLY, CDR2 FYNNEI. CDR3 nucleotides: TGTGCCAGCAGTGGCCTAGCGGGAGCCCATACGCAGTATTTT. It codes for CASSGLAGAHTQYF.